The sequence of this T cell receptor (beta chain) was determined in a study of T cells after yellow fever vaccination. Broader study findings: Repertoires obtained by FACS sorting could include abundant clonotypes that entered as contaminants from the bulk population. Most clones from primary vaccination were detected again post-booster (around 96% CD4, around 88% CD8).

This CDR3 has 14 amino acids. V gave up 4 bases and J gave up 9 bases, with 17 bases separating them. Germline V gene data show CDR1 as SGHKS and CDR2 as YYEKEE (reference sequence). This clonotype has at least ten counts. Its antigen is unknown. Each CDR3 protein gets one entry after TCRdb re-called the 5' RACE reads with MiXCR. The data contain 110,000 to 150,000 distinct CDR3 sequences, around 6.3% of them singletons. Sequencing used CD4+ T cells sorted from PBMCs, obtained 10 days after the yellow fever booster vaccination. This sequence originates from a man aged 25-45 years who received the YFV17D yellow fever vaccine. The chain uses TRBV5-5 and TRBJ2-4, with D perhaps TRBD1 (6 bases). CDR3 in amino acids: CASSVDSYLPIQYF. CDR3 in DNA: TGTGCCAGCAGCGTGGACAGTTACCTGCCCATTCAGTACTTC.